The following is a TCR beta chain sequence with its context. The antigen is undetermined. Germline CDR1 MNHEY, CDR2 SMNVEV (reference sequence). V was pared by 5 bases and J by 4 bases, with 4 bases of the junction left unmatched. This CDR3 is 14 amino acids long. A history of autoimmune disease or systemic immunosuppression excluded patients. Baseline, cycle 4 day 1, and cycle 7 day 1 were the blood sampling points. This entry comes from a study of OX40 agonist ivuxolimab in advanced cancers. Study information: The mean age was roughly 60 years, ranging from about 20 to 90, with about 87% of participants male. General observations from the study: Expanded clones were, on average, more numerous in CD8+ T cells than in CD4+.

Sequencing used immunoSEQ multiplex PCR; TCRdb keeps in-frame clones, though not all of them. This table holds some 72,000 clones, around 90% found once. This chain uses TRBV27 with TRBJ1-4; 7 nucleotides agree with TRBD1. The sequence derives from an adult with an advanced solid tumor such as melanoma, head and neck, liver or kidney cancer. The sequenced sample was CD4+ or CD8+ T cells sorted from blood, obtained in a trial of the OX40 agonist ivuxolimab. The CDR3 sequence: CASSRQGFNEKLFF. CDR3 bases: TGTGCCAGCAGTCGACAGGGCTTTAATGAAAAACTGTTTTTT.